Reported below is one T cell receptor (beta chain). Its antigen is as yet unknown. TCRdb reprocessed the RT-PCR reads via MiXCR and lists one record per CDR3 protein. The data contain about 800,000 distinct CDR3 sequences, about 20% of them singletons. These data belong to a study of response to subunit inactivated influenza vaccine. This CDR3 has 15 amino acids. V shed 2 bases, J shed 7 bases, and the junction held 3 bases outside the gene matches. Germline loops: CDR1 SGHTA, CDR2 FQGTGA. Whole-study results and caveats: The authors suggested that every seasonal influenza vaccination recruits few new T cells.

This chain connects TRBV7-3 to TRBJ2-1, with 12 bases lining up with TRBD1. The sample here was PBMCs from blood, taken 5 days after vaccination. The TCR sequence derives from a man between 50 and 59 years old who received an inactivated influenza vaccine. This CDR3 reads CASSLEGQGANEQFF. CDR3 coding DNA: TGTGCCAGCAGCTTAGAGGGACAGGGGGCAAATGAGCAGTTCTTC.